A single sample gave rise to the 27 T cell receptor beta chains below, sequenced in a study of cytomegalovirus exposure and HLA in healthy donors. The PCR was carried out with 60 Vbeta primers and 13 Jbeta primers. TCRdb's table, derived via immunoSEQ multiplex PCR, lists solely in-frame clones and lacks some. The sample carries 130,000 or so clones, 76% recorded once. Input material: PBMCs. These receptors all stem from a female donor in good health and CMV-seropositive.

This clone was counted a few times. The gene calls are TRBV5-1 and TRBJ1-2, with D possibly TRBD1 on 6 matching bases. The CDR3 runs to 15 residues. V was clipped by 0 bases and J by 8 bases, with 17 bases between them. Germline CDR1 SGHRS, CDR2 YFSETQ. The CDR3 sequence is CASSLALGTTYGYTF. CDR3 sequence (DNA): TGCGCCAGCAGCTTGGCACTCGGGACAACTTACGGCTACACCTTC.

The V and J genes are TRBV19 and TRBJ1-2; D gene uncertain. V lost 5 bases to trimming and J lost 3 bases, with 10 bases between them. Germline V lookup: CDR1 LNHDA, CDR2 SQIVND (reference sequence). CDR3 length: 13 residues. The CDR3, as DNA: TGTGCCAGTAGTCGGTCATCGTACTATGGCTACACCTTC. This encodes CASSRSSYYGYTF.

Details on this clone: Other DNA sequences in this specimen translate into the identical CDR3. The chain employs TRBV7-3 and TRBJ1-1, with D possibly matching TRBD1 (6 bases). CDR3 length: 13 residues. Trimming shortened V by 4 bases and J by 1 base, and 7 bases separated the two germline ends. Germline V CDR1 and CDR2: SGHTA, FQGTGA. The CDR3 DNA reads TGTGCCAGCAGCTCGACAGGGAACACTGAAGCTTTCTTT. Protein product: CASSSTGNTEAFF. Drawing the rest from reference TRBV7-3 and TRBJ1-1, the complete variable domain is GAGVSQTPSNKVTEKGKYVELRCDPISGHTALYWYRQSLGQGPEFLIYFQGTGAADDSGLPNDRFFAVRPEGSVSTLKIQRTERGDSAVYLCASSSTGNTEAFFGQGTRLTVV.

This clone is a singleton in its sample. Other DNA sequences in the same sample also yield this CDR3. The rearrangement links TRBV6-5 to TRBJ1-1; 7 bases map to TRBD1. V dropped 5 bases and J dropped 4; count of bases not matched to a gene: 1. CDR1 is MNHEY and CDR2 is SVGAGI in the germline V gene. The CDR3 has 12 residues. DNA of the CDR3: TGTGCCAGCAGTCCAGGGGGCACTGAAGCTTTCTTT. Translation: CASSPGGTEAFF.

In nucleotides, the CDR3 is TGCAGCGTTGTTGGGCCCCTCAGGACAGGGGAGGAGACTGAAGCTTTCTTT. The encoded protein is CSVVGPLRTGEETEAFF. The chain links TRBV29-1 to TRBJ1-1; TRBD1 matches at 9 bases. This CDR3 is built from 17 residues. The J segment lost 5 bases and the V segment lost 4 bases, leaving 17 bases of the junction unmatched. Germline V CDR1 and CDR2: SQVTM, ANQGSEA.

The chain joins TRBV2 to TRBJ1-3, with D uncertain. V was clipped by 3 bases and J by 1 base, with 10 bases between them. This CDR3 spans 15 amino acids. CDR1 SNHLY and CDR2 FYNNEI come from the germline V gene. CDR3: CASSEDPGSGNTIYF. The CDR3 nucleotides are TGTGCCAGCAGTGAGGACCCGGGATCTGGAAACACCATATATTTT.

This clone was observed once. This chain links TRBV19 with TRBJ2-1, with 7 nucleotides matching TRBD1. V trimming: 5 bases; J trimming: 2 bases; junction bases outside the gene matches: 0. Germline CDR1 reads LNHDA; CDR2 reads SQIVND (reference sequence). The CDR3 is 13 residues long. CDR3 in amino acids: CASSGTAYNEQFF. The CDR3 DNA sequence: TGTGCCAGTAGTGGGACAGCCTACAATGAGCAGTTCTTC.

The rearrangement joins TRBV25-1 to TRBJ1-2, with 8 bases lining up with TRBD1. CDR1 is MGHDK and CDR2 is SYGVNS in the germline V gene. With 2 bases clipped from V and 8 bases from J, the junction kept 7 bases outside the gene matches. The CDR3 loop spans 14 amino acids. The CDR3 DNA is TGTGCCAGCAGTGAACAAGTACAGGGGGACGGCTACACCTTC. Amino acids: CASSEQVQGDGYTF.

The chain joins TRBV6-1 to TRBJ2-2; 7 positions match TRBD1. V trimming: 6 bases; J trimming: 4 bases; junction bases outside the gene matches: 8. From germline, CDR1 is MNHNS and CDR2 SASEGT. The CDR3 sequence is 15 residues long. In DNA form, the CDR3 reads TGTGCCAGCAGGAGAACGCCAGGGGGCACCGGGGAGCTGTTTTTT. Residues: CASRRTPGGTGELFF.

In its sample, this clone was seen a few times. The rearrangement uses TRBV5-5 and TRBJ1-4; D may be TRBD1 (5 bases). The V end lost 1 base, the J end lost 5 bases, and 9 bases lay between the germline ends. The CDR3 totals 14 residues. CDR1 SGHKS and CDR2 YYEKEE come from the germline V gene (reference sequence). The CDR3 spells CASSLIGGNEKLFF. The CDR3 coding sequence is TGTGCCAGCAGCTTGATCGGGGGGAATGAAAAACTGTTTTTT.

The chain employs TRBV5-4 and TRBJ2-7, with 9 bases lining up with TRBD2. The CDR3 runs 16 residues. The V and J ends lost 5 bases and 0 bases, in that order; junction bases with no gene match: 9. Germline CDR1 reads SGHNT; CDR2 reads YYREEE (reference sequence). CDR3 coding DNA: TGTGCCAGCAGTTCAGCGGGGGGCAAGAGCTCCTACGAGCAGTACTTC. Its protein is CASSSAGGKSSYEQYF.

This clone was counted a few times. This rearrangement joins TRBV5-1 to TRBJ1-4; possible D gene TRBD1, 6 bases. The CDR3 runs to 16 residues. V was pared by 3 bases and J by 0 bases, with 12 bases between. CDR1 and CDR2 from the germline V gene are SGHRS and YFSETQ. CDR3 sequence reads: CASSYGGAATNEKLFF. The CDR3 bases are TGCGCCAGCAGCTACGGGGGGGCTGCAACTAATGAAAAACTGTTTTTT.

The rearrangement uses TRBV7-2 and TRBJ2-5, with D possibly being TRBD2 (7 bases). The germline gives CDR1 SGHTA, CDR2 FQGNSA. The CDR3 spans 17 residues. With 5 bases removed from V and 1 base from J, the gap between germline ends came to 20 bases. The DNA of the CDR3 is TGTGCCAGCAGCGGCTATTCAAACGGGGGGCCCCAAGAGACCCAGTACTTC. Translating it yields CASSGYSNGGPQETQYF.

The V call is TRBV7-2, the J call TRBJ2-7; tentative D call: TRBD2 (5 bases). Trimming cost V 5 bases and J 1 base, with 12 bases left between them. CDR3 length: 14 residues. In germline, CDR1 is SGHTA, CDR2 FQGNSA. CDR3 residues: CASSPRTGSYEQYF. The CDR3 DNA sequence: TGTGCCAGCAGCCCGCGGACGGGATCCTACGAGCAGTACTTC.

The gene calls are TRBV5-5 and TRBJ2-5, with 16 bases fitting TRBD2. This CDR3 region has 17 residues. The ends lost 4 bases at V and 5 bases at J; junction bases unmatched: 8. From germline, CDR1 is SGHKS and CDR2 YYEKEE (reference sequence). The CDR3 nucleotides are TGTGCCAGCAGCCTAGGGACTAGCGGGGGGGCCGGTGAGACCCAGTACTTC. This translates into CASSLGTSGGAGETQYF.

This clone was seen only once. The J gene is TRBJ2-7, the V gene TRBV19; D is possibly TRBD2 (6 bases). In germline, CDR1 is LNHDA, CDR2 SQIVND (reference sequence). The CDR3 has 16 amino acids. V lost 9 bases and J lost 1, with 22 bases in between. In DNA form, the CDR3 reads TGTGCCAGCCTCCGCACCGGGACTCCGCCTTCCTACGAGCAGTACTTC. Amino acid sequence: CASLRTGTPPSYEQYF.

The rearrangement links TRBV5-6 to TRBJ2-1; 14 positions match TRBD2. The CDR3 consists of 14 residues. The V gene's germline CDR1 is SGHDT and CDR2 YYEEEE. Trimming removed 3 bases from V and 12 bases from J; junction bases left unmatched: 5. The CDR3 loop reads CASSSGTSGRAQFF. DNA of the CDR3: TGTGCCAGCAGCTCGGGGACTAGCGGGAGAGCGCAGTTCTTC.

The V gene is TRBV5-1, the J gene TRBJ1-2; 12 positions match TRBD1. The germline V gene has CDR1 SGHRS and CDR2 YFSETQ. The CDR3 consists of 15 residues. V shed 0 bases, J shed 9 bases, and the junction held 6 bases outside the gene matches. CDR3 bases: TGCGCCAGCAGCTTGGCCTTCGGGACAGGGGGCCGCTACACCTTC. Its translation is CASSLAFGTGGRYTF.

This rearrangement joins TRBV18 to TRBJ1-1; D gene unclear. The CDR3 extends over 14 amino acids. Trimming shortened V by 3 bases and J by 6 bases, and 14 bases separated the two germline ends. Per the germline V gene, CDR1 is KGHSH and CDR2 is LQKENI. The CDR3 DNA reads as TGTGCCAGCTCACCCCTTTCGTCGGTCGCTGAAGCTTTCTTT. The encoded protein is CASSPLSSVAEAFF.

In its sample, this clone was seen once. The gene calls are TRBV21-1 and TRBJ2-3; TRBD1, the table's D call, was not compared with the DNA. TRBV21-1 is flagged as a pseudogene. CDR3 length: 15 residues. DNA for the CDR3: TGTGCCAGCAGCAGCCGGGACAGGCTAAGGGATACGCAGTATTTT. Translated: CASSSRDRLRDTQYF.

This chain joins TRBV6-1 and TRBJ2-1, with 8 bases lining up with TRBD2. Germline lookup yields CDR1 MNHNS and CDR2 SASEGT. This CDR3 spans 15 amino acids. V was pared by 0 bases and J by 10 bases, with 8 bases of the junction left unmatched. The CDR3 nucleotides are TGTGCCAGCAGTGAAGCGATAGCGGGGCGGGGAGAGCAGTTCTTC. It specifies CASSEAIAGRGEQFF.

The chain has TRBV7-9 and TRBJ2-7; TRBD1 matches 9 bases. Germline V CDR1 and CDR2: SEHNR, FQNEAQ (reference sequence). The CDR3 runs to 15 residues. The V segment lost 4 bases and the J segment 2 bases; nucleotides outside the gene matches: 6. The CDR3 sequence is CASSSRDRATYEQYF. The CDR3 region has the DNA TGTGCCAGCAGCTCGCGGGACAGGGCAACCTACGAGCAGTACTTC.

The chain employs TRBV5-6 and TRBJ1-2, with TRBD1 matching over 7 bases. Germline V gene data show CDR1 as SGHDT and CDR2 as YYEEEE. The V gene end was trimmed by 3 bases and the J gene end by 2 bases; junction bases not matched to a gene: 13. The CDR3 extends over 17 amino acids. The CDR3 loop reads CASSWGTAPVGNYGYTF. In nucleotides, the CDR3 is TGTGCCAGCAGCTGGGGGACAGCCCCAGTGGGCAACTATGGCTACACCTTC.

The chain carries TRBV30 and TRBJ1-2; no definite D call. The germline CDR1 and CDR2 sequences are GTSNPN and SVGIG (reference sequence). The ends were cut back, 5 bases at V and 2 bases at J, with 15 bases in the middle. There are 14 residues in the CDR3. The CDR3 nucleotides are TGTGCCTGGGCCCGCCCCGGGATCAACTATGGCTACACCTTC. This encodes CAWARPGINYGYTF.

This clone was seen a single time. This sequence joins TRBV2 and TRBJ1-3; D may be TRBD1 (6 bases). This CDR3 spans 13 amino acids. Per the germline V gene, CDR1 is SNHLY and CDR2 is FYNNEI. V was clipped by 4 bases and J by 5 bases, with 9 bases between them. CDR3: CASSADSRNTIYF. In nucleotides, the CDR3 is TGTGCCAGCAGTGCGGACAGCCGAAACACCATATATTTT. The full variable domain, completed using reference TRBV2 and TRBJ1-3, is EPEVTQTPSHQVTQMGQEVILRCVPISNHLYFYWYRQILGQKVEFLVSFYNNEISEKSEIFDDQFSVERPDGSNFTLKIRSTKLEDSAMYFCASSADSRNTIYFGEGSWLTVV.

V is TRBV4-1 and J is TRBJ2-1; the D is unclear. The CDR3 sequence is 15 residues long. Trimming cost V 6 bases and J 4 bases, with 16 bases left between them. CDR1 MGHRA and CDR2 YSYEKL come from the germline V gene. In DNA form, the CDR3 reads TGCGCCAGCAGACAGTCGGCAAATATATACAATGAGCAGTTCTTC. Its protein is CASRQSANIYNEQFF.

This clone has only a few counts. The chain links TRBV18 to TRBJ1-2; possibly TRBD1 for D (6 bases). The CDR3 length is 15 residues. V lost 5 bases and J lost 0, with 13 bases in between. Germline lookup yields CDR1 KGHSH and CDR2 LQKENI. The DNA for the CDR3 is TGTGCCAGCTCAAACAGGGACCGAACTAACTATGGCTACACCTTC. It yields the protein CASSNRDRTNYGYTF.